This T cell receptor (beta chain) stems from a study of beta chain features in type 1 diabetes. General observations from the study: The study found fewer insertions and more deletions at VDJ junctions in type 1 diabetes patients. Any HLA-type effect on TCRB rearrangement remained unresolved here. All four CD4+ subsets of Type 1 diabetes patients contained TCRB CDR3s that were moderately but significantly shorter.

This clone was observed a few times. The antigen is not known. CD4+ cells of the naive, central memory, regulatory and stem cell-like memory types were sorted via CD45RO/CCR7/CD25/CD127/CD95/CD27. The sequenced template was cDNA made from the entire isolated RNA. The protocol was immunoSEQ multiplex PCR, while the TCRdb copy is restricted to in-frame clones and leaves out a portion. Among some 120,000 clones listed, roughly a sixth were seen once. The CDR3 runs 12 residues. The germline CDR1 and CDR2 sequences are MDHEN and SYDVKM. V dropped 5 bases and J dropped 3 bases, with 8 bases sitting between them.

This TCR was recovered from a man younger than 30 with type 1 diabetes. The sample taken for sequencing was central memory CD4+ T cells from blood. The chain employs TRBV28 and TRBJ2-7; TRBD1 might be the D (5 bases). The CDR3 DNA sequence: TGTGCCAGCAGTACAGGCGGCTACGAGCAGTACTTC. Protein product: CASSTGGYEQYF.